The sequence of this T cell receptor (beta chain) was determined in a study of radiotherapy plus CTLA-4 blockade in lung cancer. Study-wide context: Objective responses were observed in approximately 17% of patients, and disease control was achieved by about 30%.

This clone has just a few counts. Its specificity is unknown. Study-wide points: It was early blood T cell clone dynamics, with interferon-beta, that reportedly best predicted response.

The method was immunoSEQ multiplex PCR; TCRdb's version includes in-frame clones alone and lacks a portion of them. The sample lists 80,000 or so clones; roughly 80% were seen once. V lost 1 base and J lost 1, with 12 bases in between. There are 16 residues in the CDR3. Per the germline V gene, CDR1 is KGHSH and CDR2 is LQKENI. Material: peripheral blood, obtained from a patient treated with radiotherapy plus ipilimumab. The chain is built from TRBV18 and TRBJ2-3; either TRBD1 or TRBD2 may fit D (5 bases each). The source of this sequence is a human donor with non-small cell lung cancer who had stable disease on radiotherapy plus ipilimumab. As DNA, the CDR3 is TGTGCCAGCTCACCACGGGACCCCGACGGCACAGATACGCAGTATTTT. This codes for CASSPRDPDGTDTQYF.